This T cell receptor beta chain emerged from a study of CD8 T cells in Susac syndrome. In germline, CDR1 is LGHDT, CDR2 YNNKEL (reference sequence). The V and J ends lost 4 bases and 0 bases respectively, with 7 bases between them. The length of the CDR3 is 14 residues. About 0.5 to 1 ug RNA was reverse transcribed with random hexamers. TCRdb ran MiXCR on the immunoSEQ multiplex PCR reads and lists one entry per CDR3 protein. The data show about 190,000 distinct CDR3 sequences, almost 96% seen once. This clonotype has only a few counts. This sequence joins TRBV3-1 and TRBJ1-5; the D is unclear. The receptor was isolated from a human donor with Susac syndrome. Sequenced sample: CD4+ T cells from PBMCs. The CDR3 here is CASSPDHSNQPQHF. In DNA, the CDR3 is TGTGCCAGCAGCCCAGATCATAGCAATCAGCCCCAGCATTTT.